The source of this T cell receptor (beta chain) is a study of shared clonotypes between healthy human individuals. This clone was observed many times. TCRdb keeps only in-frame clones here, not all; method: immunoSEQ multiplex PCR. This table holds 950,000 to 1,100,000 clones, about 75% found once. V trimming: 5 bases; J trimming: 10 bases; junction bases outside the gene matches: 17. The CDR3 is 17 residues long. Germline assignment: CDR1 MGHRA and CDR2 YSYEKL. Material for sequencing was memory CD4+ T cells sorted from blood. Subset noted: CD45RA-negative fraction. J is TRBJ1-6 and V is TRBV4-1; 7 positions match TRBD1. The TCR was taken from a man aged 18 to 29 in good health. The CDR3 loop reads CASSSESPGTVHSPLHF. In DNA, the CDR3 is TGCGCCAGCAGCTCAGAAAGTCCCGGGACAGTACACTCACCCCTCCACTTT.